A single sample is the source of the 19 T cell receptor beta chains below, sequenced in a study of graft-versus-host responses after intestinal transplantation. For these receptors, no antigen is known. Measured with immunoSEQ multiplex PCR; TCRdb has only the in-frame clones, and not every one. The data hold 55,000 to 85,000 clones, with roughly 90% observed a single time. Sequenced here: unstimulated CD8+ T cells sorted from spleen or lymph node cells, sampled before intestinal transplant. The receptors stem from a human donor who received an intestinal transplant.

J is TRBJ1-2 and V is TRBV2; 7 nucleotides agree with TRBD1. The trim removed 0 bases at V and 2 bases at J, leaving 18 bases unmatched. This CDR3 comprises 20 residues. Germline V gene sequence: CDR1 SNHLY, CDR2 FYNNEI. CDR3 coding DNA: TGTGCCAGCAGTGAAGCGCTCTTCATACCGAAGACAGGGAGGAACTATGGCTACACCTTC. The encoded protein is CASSEALFIPKTGRNYGYTF.

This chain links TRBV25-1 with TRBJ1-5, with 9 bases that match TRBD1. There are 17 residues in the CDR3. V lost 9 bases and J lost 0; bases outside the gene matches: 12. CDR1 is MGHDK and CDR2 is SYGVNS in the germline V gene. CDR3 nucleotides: TGTGCCAGGGGCCAGGGACAGGGCTTTTATAGCAATCAGCCCCAGCATTTT. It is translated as CARGQGQGFYSNQPQHF.

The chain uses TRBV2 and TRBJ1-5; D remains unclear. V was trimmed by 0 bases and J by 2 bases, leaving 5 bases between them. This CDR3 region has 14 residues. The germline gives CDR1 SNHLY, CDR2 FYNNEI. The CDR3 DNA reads TGTGCCAGCAGTGAAGCGTTAGGCAATCAGCCCCAGCATTTT. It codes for CASSEALGNQPQHF.

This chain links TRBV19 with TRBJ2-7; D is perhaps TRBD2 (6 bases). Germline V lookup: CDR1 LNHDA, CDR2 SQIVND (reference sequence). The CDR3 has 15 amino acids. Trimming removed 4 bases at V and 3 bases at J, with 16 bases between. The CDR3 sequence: CASSKAPGLLYEQYF. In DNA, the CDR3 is TGTGCCAGTAGTAAAGCCCCGGGACTCCTCTACGAGCAGTACTTC. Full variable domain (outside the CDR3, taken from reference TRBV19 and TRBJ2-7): DGGITQSPKYLFRKEGQNVTLSCEQNLNHDAMYWYRQDPGQGLRLIYYSQIVNDFQKGDIAEGYSVSREKKESFPLTVTSAQKNPTAFYLCASSKAPGLLYEQYFGPGTRLTVT.

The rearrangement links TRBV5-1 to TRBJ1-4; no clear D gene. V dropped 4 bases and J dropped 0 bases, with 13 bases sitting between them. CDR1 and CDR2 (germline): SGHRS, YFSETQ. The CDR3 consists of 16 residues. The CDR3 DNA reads TGCGCCAGCAGCCGTGGAGAGGGTGCAACTAATGAAAAACTGTTTTTT. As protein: CASSRGEGATNEKLFF.

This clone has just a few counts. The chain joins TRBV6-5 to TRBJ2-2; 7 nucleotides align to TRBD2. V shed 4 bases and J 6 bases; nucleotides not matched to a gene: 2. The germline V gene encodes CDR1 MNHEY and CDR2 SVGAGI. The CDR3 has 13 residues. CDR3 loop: CASSSREAGELFF. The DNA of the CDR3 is TGTGCCAGCAGTTCCCGGGAGGCCGGGGAGCTGTTTTTT.

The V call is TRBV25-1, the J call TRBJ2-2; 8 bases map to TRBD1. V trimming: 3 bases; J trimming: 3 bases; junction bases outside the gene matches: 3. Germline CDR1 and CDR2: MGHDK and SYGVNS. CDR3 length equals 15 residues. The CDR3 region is CASSEGQEDTGELFF. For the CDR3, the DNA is TGTGCCAGCAGTGAGGGACAGGAGGACACCGGGGAGCTGTTTTTT.

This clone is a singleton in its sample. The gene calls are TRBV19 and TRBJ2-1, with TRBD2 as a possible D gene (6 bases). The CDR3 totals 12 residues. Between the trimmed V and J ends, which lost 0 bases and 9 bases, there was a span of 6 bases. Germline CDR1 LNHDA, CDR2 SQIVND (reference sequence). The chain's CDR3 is CASSIEGGEQFF. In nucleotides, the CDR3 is TGTGCCAGTAGTATAGAGGGGGGTGAGCAGTTCTTC.

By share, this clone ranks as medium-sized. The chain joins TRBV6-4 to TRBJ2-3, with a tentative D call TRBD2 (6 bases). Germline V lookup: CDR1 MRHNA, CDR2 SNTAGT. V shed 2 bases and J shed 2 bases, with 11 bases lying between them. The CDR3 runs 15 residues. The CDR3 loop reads CASSDTSSPTDTQYF. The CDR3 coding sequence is TGTGCCAGCAGTGACACTAGCTCCCCCACAGATACGCAGTATTTT.

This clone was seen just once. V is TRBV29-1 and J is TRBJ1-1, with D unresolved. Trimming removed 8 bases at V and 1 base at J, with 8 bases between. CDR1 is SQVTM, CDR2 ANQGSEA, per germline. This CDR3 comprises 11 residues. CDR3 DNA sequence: TGCAGCCTCACAAGGAACACTGAAGCTTTCTTT. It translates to CSLTRNTEAFF.

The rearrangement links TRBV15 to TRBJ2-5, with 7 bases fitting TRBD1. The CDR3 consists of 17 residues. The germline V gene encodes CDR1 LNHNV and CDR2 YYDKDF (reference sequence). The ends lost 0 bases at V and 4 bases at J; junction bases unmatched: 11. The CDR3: CATSRDPNRGFRETQYF. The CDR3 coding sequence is TGTGCCACCAGCAGAGACCCCAACAGGGGTTTCAGAGAGACCCAGTACTTC.

CDR3 loop: CASSPRGGVEQYF. The CDR3 DNA sequence: TGTGCCAGCAGCCCCCGCGGGGGAGTCGAGCAGTACTTC. The rearrangement uses TRBV7-9 and TRBJ2-7, with 7 bases fitting TRBD2. The germline V gene has CDR1 SEHNR and CDR2 FQNEAQ (reference sequence). The CDR3 extends over 13 amino acids. J was trimmed by 6 bases and V by 5 bases; bases with no gene match: 7.

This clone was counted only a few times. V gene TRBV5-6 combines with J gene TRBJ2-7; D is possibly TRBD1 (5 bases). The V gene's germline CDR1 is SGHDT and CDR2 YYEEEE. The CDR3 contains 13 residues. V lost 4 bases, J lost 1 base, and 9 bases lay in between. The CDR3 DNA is TGTGCCAGCAGCGCCCAGGGATCCTACGAGCAGTACTTC. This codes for CASSAQGSYEQYF.

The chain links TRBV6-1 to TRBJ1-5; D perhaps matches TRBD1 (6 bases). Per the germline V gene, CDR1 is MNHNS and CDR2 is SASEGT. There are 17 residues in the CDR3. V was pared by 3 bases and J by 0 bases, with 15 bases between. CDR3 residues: CASSDLGAGLSNQPQHF. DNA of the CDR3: TGTGCCAGCAGTGATCTGGGGGCAGGGCTTAGCAATCAGCCCCAGCATTTT.

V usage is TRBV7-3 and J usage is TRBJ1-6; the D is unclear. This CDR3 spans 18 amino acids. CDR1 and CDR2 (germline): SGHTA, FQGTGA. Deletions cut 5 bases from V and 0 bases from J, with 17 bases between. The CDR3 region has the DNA TGTGCCAGCAGCGAGTGGGCCCCCCTCCTCTCCTATAATTCACCCCTCCACTTT. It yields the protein CASSEWAPLLSYNSPLHF. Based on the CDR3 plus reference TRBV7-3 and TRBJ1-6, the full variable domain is GAGVSQTPSNKVTEKGKYVELRCDPISGHTALYWYRQSLGQGPEFLIYFQGTGAADDSGLPNDRFFAVRPEGSVSTLKIQRTERGDSAVYLCASSEWAPLLSYNSPLHFGNGTRLTVT.

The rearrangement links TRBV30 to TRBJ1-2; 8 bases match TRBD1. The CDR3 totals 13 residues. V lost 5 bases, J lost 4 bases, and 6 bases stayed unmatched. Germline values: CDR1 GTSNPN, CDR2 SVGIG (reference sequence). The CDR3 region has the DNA TGTGCCTGGGACCCCGGACAGGGCTATGGCTACACCTTC. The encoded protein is CAWDPGQGYGYTF.

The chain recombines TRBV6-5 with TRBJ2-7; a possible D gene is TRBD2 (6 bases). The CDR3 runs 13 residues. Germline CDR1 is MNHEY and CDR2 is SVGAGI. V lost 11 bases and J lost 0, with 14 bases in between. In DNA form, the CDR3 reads TGTGCCGCCGGTGGAGGGAGCTCCTACGAGCAGTACTTC. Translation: CAAGGGSSYEQYF.

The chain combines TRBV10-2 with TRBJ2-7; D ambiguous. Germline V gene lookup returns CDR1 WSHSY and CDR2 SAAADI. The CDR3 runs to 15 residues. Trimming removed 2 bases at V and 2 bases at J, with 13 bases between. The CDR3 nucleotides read TGCGCCAGCAGTGAGAGAAGCGCATACCCCTACGAGCAGTACTTC. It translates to CASSERSAYPYEQYF.

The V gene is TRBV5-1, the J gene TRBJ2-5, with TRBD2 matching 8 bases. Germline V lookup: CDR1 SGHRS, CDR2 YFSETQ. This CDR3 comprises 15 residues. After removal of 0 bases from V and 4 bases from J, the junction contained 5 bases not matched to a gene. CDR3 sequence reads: CASSLVNRGGETQYF. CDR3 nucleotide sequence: TGCGCCAGCAGCTTGGTGAATCGGGGGGGAGAGACCCAGTACTTC.